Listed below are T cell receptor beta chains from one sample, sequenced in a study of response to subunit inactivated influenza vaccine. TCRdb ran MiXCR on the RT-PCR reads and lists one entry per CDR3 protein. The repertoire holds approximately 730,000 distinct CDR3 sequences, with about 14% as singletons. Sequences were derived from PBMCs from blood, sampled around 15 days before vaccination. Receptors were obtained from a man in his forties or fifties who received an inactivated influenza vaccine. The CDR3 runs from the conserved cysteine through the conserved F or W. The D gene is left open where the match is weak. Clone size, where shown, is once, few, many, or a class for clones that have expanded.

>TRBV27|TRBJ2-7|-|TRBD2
CASSLELAGTRHFYEQYF
TGTGCCAGCAGTTTAGAACTAGCGGGGACTAGACACTTCTACGAGCAGTACTTC
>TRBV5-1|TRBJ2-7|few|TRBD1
CASSPPGQLEQYF
TGCGCCAGCAGCCCGCCGGGACAGCTGGAGCAGTACTTC
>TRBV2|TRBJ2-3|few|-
CASSSGPGTQYF
TGTGCCAGCAGCTCAGGGCCCGGTACGCAGTATTTT
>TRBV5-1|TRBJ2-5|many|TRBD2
CASSLAPPLGGGSGRKTQYF
TGCGCCAGCAGCTTGGCCCCCCCTCTTGGCGGGGGGTCTGGAAGGAAGACCCAGTACTTC
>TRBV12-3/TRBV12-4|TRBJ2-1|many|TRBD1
CASSRGTGMGAYNEQFF
TGTGCCAGCAGTCGTGGGACAGGGATGGGGGCCTACAATGAGCAGTTCTTC
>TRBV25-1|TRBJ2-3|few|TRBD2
CASSEGSSGTPLGTQYF
TGTGCCAGCAGTGAGGGTTCTAGCGGGACCCCTTTGGGTACGCAGTATTTT
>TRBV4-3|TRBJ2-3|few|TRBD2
CASSRGGTSGPYTQYF
TGCGCCAGCAGCCGCGGCGGGACTAGCGGGCCTTATACGCAGTATTTT
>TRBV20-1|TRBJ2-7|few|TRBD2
CSASPQPYPGLVYEQYF
TGCAGTGCTAGCCCTCAACCTTATCCGGGACTAGTGTACGAGCAGTACTTC
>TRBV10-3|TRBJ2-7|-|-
CAISESGMDSDEQYF
TGTGCCATCAGTGAGTCTGGCATGGATTCGGACGAGCAGTACTTC
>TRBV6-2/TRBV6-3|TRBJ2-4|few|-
CASSLRDSAKNIQYF
TGTGCCAGCAGCCTCCGGGACTCCGCCAAAAACATTCAGTACTTC
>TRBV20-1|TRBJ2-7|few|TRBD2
CSFGGGALGEQYF
TGCAGTTTTGGCGGGGGGGCCCTCGGCGAGCAGTACTTC
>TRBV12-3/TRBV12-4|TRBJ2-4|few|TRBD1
CASSLTQDRRNIQYF
TGTGCCAGCAGTTTAACCCAGGACAGGAGAAACATTCAGTACTTC
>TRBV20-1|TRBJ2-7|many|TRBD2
CSARGTSGGGEQYF
TGCAGTGCTAGGGGCACTAGCGGGGGAGGCGAGCAGTACTTC
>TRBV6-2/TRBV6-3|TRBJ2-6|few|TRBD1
CASSSGTGYSGANVLTF
TGTGCCAGCAGTTCGGGGACAGGGTATTCTGGGGCCAACGTCCTGACTTTC
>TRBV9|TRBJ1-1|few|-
CASNQGFNTEAFF
TGTGCCAGCAATCAGGGGTTTAACACTGAAGCTTTCTTT
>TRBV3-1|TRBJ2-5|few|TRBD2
CASSQERGGARETQYF
TGTGCCAGCAGCCAAGAACGGGGAGGGGCACGGGAGACCCAGTACTTC
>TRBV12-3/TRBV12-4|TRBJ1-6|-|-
CASRSGGFDNSPLHF
TGTGCCAGCAGATCTGGGGGGTTTGATAATTCACCCCTCCACTTT
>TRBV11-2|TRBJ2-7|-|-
CASSPRTRFSYEQYF
TGTGCCAGCAGCCCGAGAACTAGATTCTCCTACGAGCAGTACTTC
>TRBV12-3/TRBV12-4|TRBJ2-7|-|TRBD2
CARGGTYEQYF
TGTGCCCGCGGGGGGACCTACGAGCAGTACTTC
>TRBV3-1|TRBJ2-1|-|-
CASSQYSWDNEQFF
TGTGCCAGCAGCCAATATAGCTGGGACAATGAGCAGTTCTTC
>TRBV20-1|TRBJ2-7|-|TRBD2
CSASGPTSGGYEQYF
TGCAGTGCGTCGGGCCCGACTAGCGGGGGTTACGAGCAGTACTTC
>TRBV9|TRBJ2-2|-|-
CASSVGWRSGGGELFF
TGTGCCAGCAGCGTAGGGTGGCGGAGTGGAGGCGGGGAGCTGTTTTTT
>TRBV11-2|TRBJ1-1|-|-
CASSFGGLTEAFF
TGTGCCAGCAGCTTTGGGGGGCTCACTGAAGCTTTCTTT